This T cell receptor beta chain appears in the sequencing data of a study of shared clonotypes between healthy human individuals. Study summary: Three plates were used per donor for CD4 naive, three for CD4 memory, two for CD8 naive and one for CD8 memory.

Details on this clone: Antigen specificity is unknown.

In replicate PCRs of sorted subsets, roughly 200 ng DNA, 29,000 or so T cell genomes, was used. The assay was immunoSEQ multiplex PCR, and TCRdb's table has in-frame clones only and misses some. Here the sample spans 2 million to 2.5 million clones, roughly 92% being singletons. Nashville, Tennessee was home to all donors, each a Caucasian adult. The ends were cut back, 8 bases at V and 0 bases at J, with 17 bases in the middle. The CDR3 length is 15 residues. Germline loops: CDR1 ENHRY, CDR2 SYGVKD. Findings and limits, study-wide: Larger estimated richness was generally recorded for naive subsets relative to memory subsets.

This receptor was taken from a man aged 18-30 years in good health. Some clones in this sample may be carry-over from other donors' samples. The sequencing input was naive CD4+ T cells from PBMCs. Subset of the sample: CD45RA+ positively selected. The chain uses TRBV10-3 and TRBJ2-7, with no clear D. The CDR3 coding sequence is TGTGCCATCCGTTCTAATGTGGGTAGCTCCTACGAGCAGTACTTC. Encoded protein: CAIRSNVGSSYEQYF.